This TCR beta chain is from a study of shared clonotypes between healthy human individuals. Study details: Those who served as donors were two women and a few men between the ages of 18 and 49.

Remarks on this clone: Its antigen is not identified.

Overall study findings and caveats: Sequencing depth was expected to affect clonotype sharing among donors.

V lost 1 base and J 5 bases, leaving 13 bases between the germline ends. CDR3 length: 15 residues. The germline CDR1 and CDR2 sequences are SGHKS and YYEKEE (reference sequence). Using immunoSEQ multiplex PCR, the repertoire was profiled, and TCRdb retains in-frame clones only, with some absent. The sample consists of 170,000 or so clones, about 68% of them appearing once. The sequence was obtained from a man in his thirties or forties in good health. The specimen sequenced was memory CD4+ T cells sorted from blood. The subset: CD45RA-negative fraction. V gene TRBV5-5 combines with J gene TRBJ1-5; D perhaps matches TRBD1 (5 bases). This chain's CDR3 is CASSLFDDSDQPQHF. The CDR3 nucleotides are TGTGCCAGCAGCTTGTTCGATGACAGCGATCAGCCCCAGCATTTT.